The clone carrying this TCR beta chain was found once. Its target is not known. Germline V gene data show CDR1 as MNHEY and CDR2 as SVGAGI. The length of the CDR3 is 14 residues. V was pared by 0 bases and J by 3 bases, with 9 bases between. Some clones are missing from TCRdb's copy, which holds only in-frame ones; the method was immunoSEQ multiplex PCR. The sample includes 120,000 to 150,000 clones, about 90% of them seen just once. This specimen belongs to a study of T cell responses to AZD1222 COVID-19 vaccine. For the study at large: Second-dose recipients at about 4 or about 12 weeks were treated as one pooled group. Study findings and constraints: Nearly half of unique spike-specific TCRs reportedly avoided B.1.351 and B.1.1.7 mutated regions. Clonal diversity was possibly underestimated, and the donors were mostly white British, with more females. The number of AZD1222 recipients seropositive at baseline was only six.

The V and J genes are TRBV6-5 and TRBJ2-7; no clear D gene. This sequence was found in an adult in good health. The material was peripheral blood, obtained on day 0 of AZD1222 vaccination. CDR3 bases: TGTGCCAGCAGTTACTCGACTCTTCACTACGAGCAGTACTTC. It codes for CASSYSTLHYEQYF.